This TCR beta chain was retrieved from a study of blood T cell repertoires in COVID-19. Study information: The cDNA or gDNA used as material had been derived from T cells, B-cell-depleted T cells, or PBMCs.

The V gene's germline CDR1 is MNHEY and CDR2 SMNVEV (reference sequence). Trimming removed 3 bases from V and 4 bases from J; junction bases left unmatched: 3. This CDR3 region has 15 residues. Data came from immunoSEQ multiplex PCR; TCRdb stores just in-frame clones and leaves some out. The table records around 130,000 clones, about 88% of them present only once. The specimen sequenced was peripheral blood. The V call is TRBV27, the J call TRBJ2-3; 11 bases fit TRBD2. This sequence originates from a human donor in a cohort sampled during active COVID-19. CDR3 coding DNA: TGTGCCAGCAGTTTCGCTAGCGGGAGGCCAGATACGCAGTATTTT. Amino acids: CASSFASGRPDTQYF.